This T cell receptor (beta chain) was obtained from a study of blood T cell repertoires in COVID-19. About the research overall: Samples taken during acute and convalescent COVID-19 were collected in the United States, Italy and Spain.

The table came from immunoSEQ multiplex PCR; TCRdb's copy has only in-frame clones and leaves some out. The sample has about 220,000 clones; approximately 86% are singletons. Seattle's enrolled individuals joined amid active infection and were then monitored longitudinally. Germline CDR1 and CDR2: SEHNR and FQNEAQ (reference sequence). Trimming removed 5 bases from V and 2 bases from J, with 16 bases in between. The CDR3 sequence is 17 residues long. The rearrangement joins TRBV7-9 to TRBJ2-6, with D unclear. The TCR sequence derives from a woman in her forties or fifties with COVID-19, enrolled during active disease. Source material: peripheral blood. CDR3 DNA: TGTGCCAGCAGCCTACCCCAACGACGGGCTGGGGCCAACGTCCTGACTTTC. Translation: CASSLPQRRAGANVLTF.